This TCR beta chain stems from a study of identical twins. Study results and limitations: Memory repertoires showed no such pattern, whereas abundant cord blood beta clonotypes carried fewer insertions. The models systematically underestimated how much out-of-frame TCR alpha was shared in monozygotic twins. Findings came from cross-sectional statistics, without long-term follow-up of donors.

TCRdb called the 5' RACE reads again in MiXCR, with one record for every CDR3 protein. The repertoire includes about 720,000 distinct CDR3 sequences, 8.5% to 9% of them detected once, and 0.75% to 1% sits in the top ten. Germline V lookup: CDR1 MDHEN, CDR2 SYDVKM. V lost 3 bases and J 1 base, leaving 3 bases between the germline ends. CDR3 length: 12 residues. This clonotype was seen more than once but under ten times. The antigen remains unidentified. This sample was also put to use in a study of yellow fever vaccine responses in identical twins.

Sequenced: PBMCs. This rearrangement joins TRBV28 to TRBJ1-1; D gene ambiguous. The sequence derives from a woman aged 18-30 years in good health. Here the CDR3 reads CASSFWNTEAFF. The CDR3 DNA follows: TGTGCCAGCAGTTTTTGGAACACTGAAGCTTTCTTT.